Given below is one T cell receptor beta chain in context. The antigen remains unidentified. The sample is drawn from a study of cytomegalovirus exposure and HLA in healthy donors. Primers for the PCR totalled 60 Vbeta and 13 Jbeta. Sequencing used immunoSEQ multiplex PCR; TCRdb keeps in-frame clones, though not all of them. Of approximately 110,000 clones detected, around 77% appear once; the ten largest clones hold about 5.4%. Broader study findings: Reported results showed that the classifier diagnosed cytomegalovirus status with high specificity and sensitivity.

The sequenced sample was PBMCs. This TCR came from a woman in her 30s in good health and CMV-seropositive.

The CDR3 spells CASSNPTWTGDYGYTF. CDR3 nucleotides: TGTGCCAGCAGCAACCCTACCTGGACAGGGGACTATGGCTACACCTTC. The chain is built from TRBV5-6 and TRBJ1-2; 9 bases are shared with TRBD1. Trimming at V came to 4 bases and at J to 3 bases, leaving 10 bases not matched to a gene. This CDR3 contains 16 residues. Per the germline V gene, CDR1 is SGHDT and CDR2 is YYEEEE.